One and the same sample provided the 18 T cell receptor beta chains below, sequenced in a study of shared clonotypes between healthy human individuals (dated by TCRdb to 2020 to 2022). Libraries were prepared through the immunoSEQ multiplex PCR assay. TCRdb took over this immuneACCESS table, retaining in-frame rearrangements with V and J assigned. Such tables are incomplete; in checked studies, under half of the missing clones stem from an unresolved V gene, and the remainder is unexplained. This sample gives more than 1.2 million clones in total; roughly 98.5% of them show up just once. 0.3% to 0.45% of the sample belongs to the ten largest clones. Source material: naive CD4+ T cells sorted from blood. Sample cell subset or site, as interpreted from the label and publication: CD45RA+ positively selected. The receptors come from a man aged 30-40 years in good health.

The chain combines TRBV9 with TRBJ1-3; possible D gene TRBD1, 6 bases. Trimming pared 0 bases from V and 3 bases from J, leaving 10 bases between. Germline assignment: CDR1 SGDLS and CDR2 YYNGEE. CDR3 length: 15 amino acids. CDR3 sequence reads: CASSVDGGYGNTIYF. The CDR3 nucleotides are TGTGCCAGCAGCGTAGACGGGGGCTATGGAAACACCATATATTTT.

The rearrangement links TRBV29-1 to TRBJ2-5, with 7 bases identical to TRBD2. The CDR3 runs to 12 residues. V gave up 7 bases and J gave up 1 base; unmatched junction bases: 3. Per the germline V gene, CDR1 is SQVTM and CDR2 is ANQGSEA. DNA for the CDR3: TGCAGCGCCCGGGAGGCCCAAGAGACCCAGTACTTC. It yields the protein CSAREAQETQYF. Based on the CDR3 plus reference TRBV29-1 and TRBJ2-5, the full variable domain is SAVISQKPSRDICQRGTSLTIQCQVDSQVTMMFWYRQQPGQSLTLIATANQGSEATYESGFVIDKFPISRPNLTFSTLTVSNMSPEDSSIYLCSAREAQETQYFGPGTRLLVL.

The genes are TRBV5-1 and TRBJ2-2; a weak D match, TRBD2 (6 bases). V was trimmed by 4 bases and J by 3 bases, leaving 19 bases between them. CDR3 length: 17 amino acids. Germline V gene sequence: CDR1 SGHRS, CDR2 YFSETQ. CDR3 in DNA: TGCGCCAGCAGCCAATGGAGGGCCCCGGACGACACCGGGGAGCTGTTTTTT. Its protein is CASSQWRAPDDTGELFF.

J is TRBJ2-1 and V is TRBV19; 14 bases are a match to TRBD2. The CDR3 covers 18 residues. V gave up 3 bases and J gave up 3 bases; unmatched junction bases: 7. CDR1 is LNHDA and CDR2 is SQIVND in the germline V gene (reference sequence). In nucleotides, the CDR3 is TGTGCCAGTAGTATTCGACTAGCGGGAGGGCCAGTCTACAATGAGCAGTTCTTC. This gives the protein CASSIRLAGGPVYNEQFF. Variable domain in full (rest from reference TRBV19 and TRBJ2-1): DGGITQSPKYLFRKEGQNVTLSCEQNLNHDAMYWYRQDPGQGLRLIYYSQIVNDFQKGDIAEGYSVSREKKESFPLTVTSAQKNPTAFYLCASSIRLAGGPVYNEQFFGPGTRLTVL.

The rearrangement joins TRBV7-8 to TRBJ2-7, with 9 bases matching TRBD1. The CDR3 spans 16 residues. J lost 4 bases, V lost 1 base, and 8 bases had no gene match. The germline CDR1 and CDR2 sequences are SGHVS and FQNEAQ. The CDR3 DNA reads TGTGCCAGCAGCTTAGACTTAACAGGGGGCGCGTACGAGCAGTACTTC. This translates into CASSLDLTGGAYEQYF. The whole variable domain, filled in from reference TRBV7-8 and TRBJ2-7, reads GAGVSQSPRYKVAKRGQDVALRCDPISGHVSLFWYQQALGQGPEFLTYFQNEAQLDKSGLPSDRFFAERPEGSVSTLKIQRTQQEDSAVYLCASSLDLTGGAYEQYFGPGTRLTVT.

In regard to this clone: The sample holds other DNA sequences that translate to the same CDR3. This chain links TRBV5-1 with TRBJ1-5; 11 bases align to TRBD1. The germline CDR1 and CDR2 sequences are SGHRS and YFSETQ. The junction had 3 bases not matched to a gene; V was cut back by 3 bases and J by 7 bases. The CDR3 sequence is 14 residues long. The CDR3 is CASSSGQGGQPQHF. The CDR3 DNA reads TGCGCCAGCAGCTCGGGACAGGGGGGGCAGCCCCAGCATTTT. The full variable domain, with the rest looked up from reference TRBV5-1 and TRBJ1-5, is KAGVTQTPRYLIKTRGQQVTLSCSPISGHRSVSWYQQTPGQGLQFLFEYFSETQRNKGNFPGRFSGRQFSNSRSEMNVSTLELGDSALYLCASSSGQGGQPQHFGDGTRLSIL.

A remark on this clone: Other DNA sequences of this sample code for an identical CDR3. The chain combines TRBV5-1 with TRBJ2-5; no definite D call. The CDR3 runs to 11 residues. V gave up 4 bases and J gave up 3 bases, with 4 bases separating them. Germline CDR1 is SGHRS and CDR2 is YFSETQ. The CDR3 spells CASSREETQYF. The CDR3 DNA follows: TGCGCCAGCAGCAGGGAAGAGACCCAGTACTTC.

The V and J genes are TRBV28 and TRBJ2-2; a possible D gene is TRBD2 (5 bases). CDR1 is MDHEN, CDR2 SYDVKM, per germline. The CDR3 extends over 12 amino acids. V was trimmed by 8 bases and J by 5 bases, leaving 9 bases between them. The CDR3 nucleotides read TGTGCCAGCGCGGACTTGACCGGGGAGCTGTTTTTT. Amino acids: CASADLTGELFF.

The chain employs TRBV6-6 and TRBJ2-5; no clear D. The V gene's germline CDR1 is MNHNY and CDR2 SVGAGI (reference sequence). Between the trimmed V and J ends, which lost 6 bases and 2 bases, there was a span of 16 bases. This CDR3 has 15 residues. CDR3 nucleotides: TGTGCCAGCAGCTCCCCTACGAGCGCGCAAGAGACCCAGTACTTC. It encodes CASSSPTSAQETQYF.

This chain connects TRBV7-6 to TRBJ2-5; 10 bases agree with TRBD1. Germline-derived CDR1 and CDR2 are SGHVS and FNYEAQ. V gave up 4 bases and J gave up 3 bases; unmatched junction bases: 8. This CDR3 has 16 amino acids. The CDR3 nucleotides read TGTGCCAGCAGCTCCCCGACAGGGGGCCGAGAAGAGACCCAGTACTTC. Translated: CASSSPTGGREETQYF.

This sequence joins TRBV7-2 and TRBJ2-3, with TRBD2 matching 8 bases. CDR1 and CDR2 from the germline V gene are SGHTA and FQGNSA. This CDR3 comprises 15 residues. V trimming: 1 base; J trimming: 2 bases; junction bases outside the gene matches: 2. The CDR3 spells CASSLVSGATDTQYF. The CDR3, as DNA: TGTGCCAGCAGCTTAGTTAGCGGGGCCACAGATACGCAGTATTTT.

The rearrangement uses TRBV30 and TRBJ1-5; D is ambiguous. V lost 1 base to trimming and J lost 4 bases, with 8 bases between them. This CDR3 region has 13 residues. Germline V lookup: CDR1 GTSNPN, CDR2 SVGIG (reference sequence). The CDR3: CAWSDGRNQPQHF. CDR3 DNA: TGTGCCTGGAGTGACGGGAGAAATCAGCCCCAGCATTTT.

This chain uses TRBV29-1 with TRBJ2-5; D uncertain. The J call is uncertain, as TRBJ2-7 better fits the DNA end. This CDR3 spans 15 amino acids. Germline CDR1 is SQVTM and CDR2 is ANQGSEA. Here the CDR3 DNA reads TGCAGCGTGGAAATGCCCGGTGAAGTTCTATACGAGCAGTACTTC. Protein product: CSVEMPGEVLYEQYF.

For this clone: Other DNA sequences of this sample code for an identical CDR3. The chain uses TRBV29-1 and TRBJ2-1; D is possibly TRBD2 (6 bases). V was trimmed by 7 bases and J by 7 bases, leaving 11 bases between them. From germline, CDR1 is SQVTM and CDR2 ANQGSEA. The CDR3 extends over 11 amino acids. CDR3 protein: CSARLVNEQFF. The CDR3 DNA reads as TGCAGCGCCAGACTAGTGAATGAGCAGTTCTTC.

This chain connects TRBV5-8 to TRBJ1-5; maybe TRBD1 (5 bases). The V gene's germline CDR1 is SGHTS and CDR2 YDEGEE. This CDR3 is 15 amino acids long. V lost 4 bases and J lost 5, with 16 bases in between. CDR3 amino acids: CASSTGVGGYQPQHF. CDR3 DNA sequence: TGTGCCAGCAGCACGGGGGTGGGTGGATATCAGCCCCAGCATTTT.

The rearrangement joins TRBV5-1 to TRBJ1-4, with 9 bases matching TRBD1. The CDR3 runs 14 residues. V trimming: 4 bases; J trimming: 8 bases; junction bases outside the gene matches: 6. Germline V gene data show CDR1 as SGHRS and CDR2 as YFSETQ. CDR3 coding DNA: TGCGCCAGCAGCATGGGACAGGGCCGGGAAAAACTGTTTTTT. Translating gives CASSMGQGREKLFF. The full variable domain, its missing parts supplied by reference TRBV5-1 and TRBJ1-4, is KAGVTQTPRYLIKTRGQQVTLSCSPISGHRSVSWYQQTPGQGLQFLFEYFSETQRNKGNFPGRFSGRQFSNSRSEMNVSTLELGDSALYLCASSMGQGREKLFFGSGTQLSVL.

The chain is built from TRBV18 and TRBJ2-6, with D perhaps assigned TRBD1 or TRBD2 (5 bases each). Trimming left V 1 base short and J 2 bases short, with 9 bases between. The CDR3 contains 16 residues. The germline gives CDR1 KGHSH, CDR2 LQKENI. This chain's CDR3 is CASSPLRDPGANVLTF. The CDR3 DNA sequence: TGTGCCAGCTCACCACTTCGGGACCCTGGGGCCAACGTCCTGACTTTC.

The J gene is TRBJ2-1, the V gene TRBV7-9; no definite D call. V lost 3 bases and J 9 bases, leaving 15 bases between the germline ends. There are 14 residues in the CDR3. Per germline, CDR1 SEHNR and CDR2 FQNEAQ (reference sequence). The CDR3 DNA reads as TGTGCCAGCAGCTTTCAAGCGTCAGGTGGTGAGCAGTTCTTC. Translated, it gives CASSFQASGGEQFF.